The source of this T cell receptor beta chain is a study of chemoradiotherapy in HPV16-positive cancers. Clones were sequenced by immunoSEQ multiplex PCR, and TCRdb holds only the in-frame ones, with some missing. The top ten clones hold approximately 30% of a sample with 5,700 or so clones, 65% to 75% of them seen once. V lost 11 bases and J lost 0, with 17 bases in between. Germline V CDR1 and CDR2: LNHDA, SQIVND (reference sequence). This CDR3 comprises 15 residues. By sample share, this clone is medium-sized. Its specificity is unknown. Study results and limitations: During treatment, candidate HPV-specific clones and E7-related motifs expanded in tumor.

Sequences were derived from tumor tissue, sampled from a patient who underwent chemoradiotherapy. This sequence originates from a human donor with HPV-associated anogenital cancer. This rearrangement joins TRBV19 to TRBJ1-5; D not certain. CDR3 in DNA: TGTGCCGTGAGTGCGTGGATTAATAGCAATCAGCCCCAGCATTTT. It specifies CAVSAWINSNQPQHF.